These T cell receptor beta chains were read from a single sample in a study of blood T cell repertoires in COVID-19. Assay used: immunoSEQ multiplex PCR; TCRdb lists only in-frame clones, some missing. The data contain more than 85,000 clones, roughly 88% of them seen just once; the ten biggest clones take up around an eighth. Sequencing was carried out using peripheral blood. These receptors originate from a human donor in a cohort sampled during active COVID-19. Both conserved end residues are part of each CDR3. A row's size may be missing; if present it is once, few, many or a size class.

V	size	J	CDR3
TRBV24-1	once	TRBJ2-6	CATSFSGANVLTF
TRBV6-5	.	TRBJ2-3	CASSSRDTQYF
TRBV4-2	.	TRBJ2-1	CASSQGLAGGYNEQFF
TRBV18	.	TRBJ2-7	CASSPSTSGYYEQYF
TRBV4-2	.	TRBJ1-2	CASSAVKGDGYTF
TRBV19	.	TRBJ1-1	CASSIQGAPEAFF
TRBV6-5	.	TRBJ1-2	CASRTGTNYGYTF
TRBV19	.	TRBJ2-3	CASSIQGLRDTQYF
TRBV9	few	TRBJ1-2	CASNPGQGNYGYTF
TRBV15	.	TRBJ2-7	CATSRGLAYEQYF
TRBV5-4	.	TRBJ2-1	CASSREAGGWNEQFF
TRBV5-4	.	TRBJ2-2	CASSWGTGSTGELFF
TRBV9	few	TRBJ2-5	CASSSGTVGRETQYF
TRBV5-8	.	TRBJ1-5	CASSFLGSNQPQHF
TRBV7-2	.	TRBJ2-1	CASSLAGQGSYNEQFF
TRBV3-1/TRBV3-2	.	TRBJ1-1	CASSPQTLNTEAFF
TRBV5-1	.	TRBJ2-1	CASSLGREGTFF
TRBV19	.	TRBJ1-1	CASSIDFRGLTEAFF
TRBV18	.	TRBJ2-7	CASSLRTSGNIDEQYF
TRBV11-2	.	TRBJ1-4	CASSEDWGGKKLFF